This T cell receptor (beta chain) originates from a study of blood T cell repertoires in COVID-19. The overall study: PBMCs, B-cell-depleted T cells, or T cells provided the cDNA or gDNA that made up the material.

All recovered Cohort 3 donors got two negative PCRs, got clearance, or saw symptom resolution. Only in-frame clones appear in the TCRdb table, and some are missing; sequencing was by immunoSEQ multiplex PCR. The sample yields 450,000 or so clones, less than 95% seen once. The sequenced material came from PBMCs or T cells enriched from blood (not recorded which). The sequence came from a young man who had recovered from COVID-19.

The CDR3: CATSREGGVGEKLFF. CDR3 in DNA: TGTGCCACCAGCAGAGAAGGGGGAGTAGGTGAAAAACTGTTTTTT. The gene calls are TRBV15 and TRBJ1-4; D may be TRBD1 (6 bases). There are 15 residues in the CDR3. Trimming took off 0 bases at V and 7 bases at J, with 12 bases between the two ends. CDR1 is LNHNV, CDR2 YYDKDF, per germline (reference sequence).